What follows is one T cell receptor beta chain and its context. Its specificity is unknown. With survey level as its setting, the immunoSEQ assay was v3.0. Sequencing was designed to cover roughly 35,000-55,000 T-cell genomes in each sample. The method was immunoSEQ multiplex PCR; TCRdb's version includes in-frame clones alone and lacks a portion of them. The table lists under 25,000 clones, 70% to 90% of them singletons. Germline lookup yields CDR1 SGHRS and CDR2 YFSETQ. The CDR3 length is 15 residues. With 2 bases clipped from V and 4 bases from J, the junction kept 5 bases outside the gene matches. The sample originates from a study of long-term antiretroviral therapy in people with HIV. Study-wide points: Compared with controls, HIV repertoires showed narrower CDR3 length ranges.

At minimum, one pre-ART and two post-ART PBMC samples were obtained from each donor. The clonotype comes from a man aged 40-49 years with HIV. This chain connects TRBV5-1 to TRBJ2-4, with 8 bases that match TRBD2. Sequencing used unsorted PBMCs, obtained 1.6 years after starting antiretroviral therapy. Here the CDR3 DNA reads TGCGCCAGCAGCTTTGCAATAGCGGGGAAAAACATTCAGTACTTC. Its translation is CASSFAIAGKNIQYF.